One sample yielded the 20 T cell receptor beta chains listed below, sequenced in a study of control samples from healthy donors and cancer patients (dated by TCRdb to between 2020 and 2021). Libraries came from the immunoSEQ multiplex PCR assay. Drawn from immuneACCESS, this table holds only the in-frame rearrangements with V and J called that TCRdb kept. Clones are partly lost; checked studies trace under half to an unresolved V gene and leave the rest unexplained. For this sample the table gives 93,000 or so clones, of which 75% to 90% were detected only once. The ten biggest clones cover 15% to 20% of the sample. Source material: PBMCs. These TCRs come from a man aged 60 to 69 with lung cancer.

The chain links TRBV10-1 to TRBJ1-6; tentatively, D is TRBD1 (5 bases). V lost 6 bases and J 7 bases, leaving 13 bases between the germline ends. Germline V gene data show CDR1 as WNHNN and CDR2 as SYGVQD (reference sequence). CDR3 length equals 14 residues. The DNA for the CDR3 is TGCGCCAGCAGCCCCGGGACCCCGAATTCACCCCTCCACTTT. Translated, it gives CASSPGTPNSPLHF.

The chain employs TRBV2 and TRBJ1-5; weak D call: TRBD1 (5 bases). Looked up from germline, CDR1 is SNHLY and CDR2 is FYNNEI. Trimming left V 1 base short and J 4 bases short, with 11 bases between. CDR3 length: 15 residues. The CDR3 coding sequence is TGTGCCAGCAGTGAAGGTTTGGCAGGGAATCAGCCCCAGCATTTT. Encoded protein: CASSEGLAGNQPQHF.

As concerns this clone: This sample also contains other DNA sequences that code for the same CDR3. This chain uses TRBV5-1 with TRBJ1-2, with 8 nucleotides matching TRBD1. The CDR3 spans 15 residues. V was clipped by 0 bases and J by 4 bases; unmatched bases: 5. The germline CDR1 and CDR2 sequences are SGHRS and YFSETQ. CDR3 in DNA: TGCGCCAGCAGCTTGGCCCTAGGACAGGGCTATGGCTACACCTTC. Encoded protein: CASSLALGQGYGYTF.

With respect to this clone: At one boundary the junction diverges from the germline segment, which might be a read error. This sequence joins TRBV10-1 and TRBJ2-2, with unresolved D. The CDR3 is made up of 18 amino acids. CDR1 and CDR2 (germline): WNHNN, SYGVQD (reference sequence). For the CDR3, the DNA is TGCGCCAGCAGCCCCGGTGTTCGTACCCCTCCGAATACCGGGGAGCTGTTTTTT. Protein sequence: CASSPGVRTPPNTGELFF.

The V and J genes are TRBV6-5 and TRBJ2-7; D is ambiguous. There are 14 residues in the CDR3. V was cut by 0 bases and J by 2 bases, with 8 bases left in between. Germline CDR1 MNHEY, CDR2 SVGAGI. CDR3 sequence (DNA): TGTGCCAGCAGTTACTCTGCCGGCACCTACGAGCAGTACTTC. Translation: CASSYSAGTYEQYF.

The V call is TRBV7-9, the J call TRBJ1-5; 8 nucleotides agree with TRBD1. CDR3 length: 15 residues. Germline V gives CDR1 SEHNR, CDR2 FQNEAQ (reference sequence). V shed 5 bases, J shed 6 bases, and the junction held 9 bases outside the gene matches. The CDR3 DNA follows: TGTGCCAGCAGCCCCTATGGACAGGGAGGTCAGCCCCAGCATTTT. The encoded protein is CASSPYGQGGQPQHF.

The CDR3 sequence is CASSIRNSPLHF. The CDR3 DNA is TGTGCCAGTAGTATAAGGAATTCACCCCTCCACTTT. This chain uses TRBV19 with TRBJ1-6; unclear D gene. The germline CDR1 and CDR2 sequences are LNHDA and SQIVND (reference sequence). This CDR3 is 12 amino acids long. Between the trimmed V and J ends, which lost 2 bases and 7 bases, there was a span of 3 bases.

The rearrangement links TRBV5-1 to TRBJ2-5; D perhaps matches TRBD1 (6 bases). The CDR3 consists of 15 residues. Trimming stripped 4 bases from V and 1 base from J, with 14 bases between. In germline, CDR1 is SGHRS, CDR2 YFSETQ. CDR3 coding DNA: TGCGCCAGCAGCCCCCTACAGGGATCCCAAGAGACCCAGTACTTC. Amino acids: CASSPLQGSQETQYF. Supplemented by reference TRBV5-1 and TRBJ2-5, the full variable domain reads KAGVTQTPRYLIKTRGQQVTLSCSPISGHRSVSWYQQTPGQGLQFLFEYFSETQRNKGNFPGRFSGRQFSNSRSEMNVSTLELGDSALYLCASSPLQGSQETQYFGPGTRLLVL.

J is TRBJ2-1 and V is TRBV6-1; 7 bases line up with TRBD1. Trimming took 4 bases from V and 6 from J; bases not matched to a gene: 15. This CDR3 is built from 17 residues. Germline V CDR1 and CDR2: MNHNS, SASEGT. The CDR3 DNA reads TGTGCCAGCAGTGCAATATCGAGGGGGCCGCTATTCAATGAGCAGTTCTTC. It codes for CASSAISRGPLFNEQFF.

The CDR3 DNA reads as TGTGCCAGCAGTTCCGGAGAGGGGAATTCACCCCTCCACTTT. Translated, it gives CASSSGEGNSPLHF. The chain employs TRBV27 and TRBJ1-6; TRBD1 is a possible D gene (5 bases). Trimming took off 4 bases at V and 7 bases at J, with 11 bases between the two ends. Per germline, CDR1 MNHEY and CDR2 SMNVEV (reference sequence). This CDR3 has 14 amino acids.

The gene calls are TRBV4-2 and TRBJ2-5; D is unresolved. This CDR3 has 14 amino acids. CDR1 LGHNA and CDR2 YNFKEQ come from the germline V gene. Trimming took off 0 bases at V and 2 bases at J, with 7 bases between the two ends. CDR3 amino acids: CASSQELQQETQYF. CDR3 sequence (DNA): TGTGCCAGCAGCCAAGAATTGCAGCAAGAGACCCAGTACTTC.

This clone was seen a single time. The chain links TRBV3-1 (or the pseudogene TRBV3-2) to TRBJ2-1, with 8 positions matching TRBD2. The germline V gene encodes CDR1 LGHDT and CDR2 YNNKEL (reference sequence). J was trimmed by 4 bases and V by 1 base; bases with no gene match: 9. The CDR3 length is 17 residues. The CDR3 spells CASSQGAGGGLYNEQFF. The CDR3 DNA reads TGTGCCAGCAGCCAAGGGGCCGGCGGGGGGTTATACAATGAGCAGTTCTTC.

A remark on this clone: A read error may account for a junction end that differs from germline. The CDR3 bases are TGTGCCAGCAGCTTGCAGGTGGTGGGACACTTC. Translating gives CASSLQVVGHF. This chain uses TRBV5-8 with TRBJ2-7; D is tentatively TRBD1 or TRBD2 (5 bases each). The CDR3 consists of 11 residues. Germline V CDR1 and CDR2: SGHTS, YDEGEE.

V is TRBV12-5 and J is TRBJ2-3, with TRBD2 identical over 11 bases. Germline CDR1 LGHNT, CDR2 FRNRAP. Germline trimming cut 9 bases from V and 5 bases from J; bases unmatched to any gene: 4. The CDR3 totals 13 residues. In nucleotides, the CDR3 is TGTGCTAGCTTAGCGGGGGGGATAGATACGCAGTATTTT. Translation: CASLAGGIDTQYF.

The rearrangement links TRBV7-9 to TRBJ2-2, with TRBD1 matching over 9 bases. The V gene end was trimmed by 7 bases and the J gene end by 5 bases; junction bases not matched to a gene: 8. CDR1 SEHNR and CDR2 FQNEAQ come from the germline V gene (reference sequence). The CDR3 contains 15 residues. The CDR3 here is CASNYPGQGTGELFF. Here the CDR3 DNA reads TGTGCCAGCAACTACCCGGGACAGGGAACCGGGGAGCTGTTTTTT.

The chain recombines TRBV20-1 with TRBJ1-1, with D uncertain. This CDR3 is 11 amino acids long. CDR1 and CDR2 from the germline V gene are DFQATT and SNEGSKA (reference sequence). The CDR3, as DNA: TGCAGCGTCACTGGGGACACTGAAGCTTTCTTT. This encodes CSVTGDTEAFF.

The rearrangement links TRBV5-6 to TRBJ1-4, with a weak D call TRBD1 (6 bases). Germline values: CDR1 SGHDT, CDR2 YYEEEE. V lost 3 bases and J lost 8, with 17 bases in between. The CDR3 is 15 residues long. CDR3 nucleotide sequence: TGTGCCAGCAGCTCTTGGGGGGGCTTTAAGGAAAAACTGTTTTTT. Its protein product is CASSSWGGFKEKLFF.

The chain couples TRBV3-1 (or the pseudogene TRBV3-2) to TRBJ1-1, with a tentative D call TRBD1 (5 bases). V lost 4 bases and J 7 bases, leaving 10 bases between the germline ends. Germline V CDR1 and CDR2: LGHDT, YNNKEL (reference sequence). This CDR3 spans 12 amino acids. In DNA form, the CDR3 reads TGTGCCAGCAGCCTTTCAAGGGGTGAAGCTTTCTTT. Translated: CASSLSRGEAFF.

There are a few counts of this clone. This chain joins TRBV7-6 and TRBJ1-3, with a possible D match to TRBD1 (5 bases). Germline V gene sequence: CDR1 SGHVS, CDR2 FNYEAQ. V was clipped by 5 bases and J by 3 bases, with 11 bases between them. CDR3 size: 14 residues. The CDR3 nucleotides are TGTGCCAGCAGCCGAACCGGGGGTGGAAACACCATATATTTT. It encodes CASSRTGGGNTIYF.

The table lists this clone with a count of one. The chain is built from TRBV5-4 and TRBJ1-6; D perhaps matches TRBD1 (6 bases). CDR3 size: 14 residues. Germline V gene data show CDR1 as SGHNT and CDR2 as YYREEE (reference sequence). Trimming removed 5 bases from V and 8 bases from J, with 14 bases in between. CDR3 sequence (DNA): TGTGCCAGCAGTAAGGGGGTTCTCGATTCACCCCTCCACTTT. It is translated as CASSKGVLDSPLHF. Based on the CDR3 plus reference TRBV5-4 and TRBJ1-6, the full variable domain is ETGVTQSPTHLIKTRGQQVTLRCSSQSGHNTVSWYQQALGQGPQFIFQYYREEENGRGNFPPRFSGLQFPNYSSELNVNALELDDSALYLCASSKGVLDSPLHFGNGTRLTVT.